This T cell receptor beta chain originates from a study of T cells after yellow fever vaccination. Turning to the study itself: Where fractions had low cell numbers, libraries were prepared from them with the SMART-Seq v4 Ultra Low Input RNA kit. Whole-study findings and limits: There was a small share of clonotypes that showed up in both the CD4 and CD8 compartments. The secondary response peaked faster, at day 5 versus 15, but was weaker. Post-booster repertoires again held most primary-vaccination clones (about 96% CD4, approximately 90% CD8).

The J segment lost 4 bases and the V segment lost 10 bases, leaving 6 bases of the junction unmatched. CDR1 and CDR2 from the germline V gene are MNHNS and SASEGT. The CDR3 contains 13 residues. Many counts were recorded for this clonotype. Its antigen is unidentified. TCRdb analysed the 5' RACE reads with MiXCR anew, one entry per CDR3 protein. The table has 250,000 or so distinct CDR3 sequences, approximately 3.6% seen once. The receptor's source is a man younger than 30 who received the YFV17D yellow fever vaccine. The starting material was PBMCs, obtained 15 days after the yellow fever booster vaccination. The chain is built from TRBV6-1 and TRBJ1-4; 7 positions match TRBD1. CDR3 DNA sequence: TGTGCCACCGACAGGGCTTATAATGAAAAACTGTTTTTT. Translation gives CATDRAYNEKLFF.